This is a list of T cell receptor beta chains from one sample in a study of T cells after yellow fever vaccination. A single record per CDR3 protein comes from TCRdb applying MiXCR to the 5' RACE reads. The data contain some 250,000 distinct CDR3 sequences, more than 3.5% of them singletons. The sequencing used PBMCs, collected 15 days after the yellow fever booster vaccination. The receptors shown here come from a man younger than 35 who received the YFV17D yellow fever vaccine. Both conserved end residues are part of each CDR3. D genes are given only for firm matches. Only some rows state a clone size, as once, few, many or a class for expanded clones.

clone size: few; D gene: -; V gene: TRBV4-2; J gene: TRBJ2-1; CDR3 protein: CASSQVEGAEQFF; CDR3 DNA: TGTGCCAGCAGCCAAGTCGAAGGGGCTGAGCAGTTCTTC
clone size: many; D gene: -; V gene: TRBV19; J gene: TRBJ2-4; CDR3 protein: CASGGDRNIQYF; CDR3 DNA: TGTGCCAGTGGAGGGGACAGAAACATTCAGTACTTC
clone size: many; D gene: -; V gene: TRBV5-5; J gene: TRBJ1-3; CDR3 protein: CASSLTLYSGNTIYF; CDR3 DNA: TGTGCCAGCAGCCTGACACTCTACTCTGGAAACACCATATATTTT
clone size: many; D gene: -; V gene: TRBV7-2; J gene: TRBJ2-3; CDR3 protein: CASSLGQGGTDTQYF; CDR3 DNA: TGTGCCAGCAGCTTAGGCCAGGGGGGAACAGATACGCAGTATTTT
clone size: many; D gene: TRBD1; V gene: TRBV5-1; J gene: TRBJ2-5; CDR3 protein: CASSFEDRGRFKTQYF; CDR3 DNA: TGCGCCAGCAGCTTTGAGGACAGGGGGAGATTTAAGACCCAGTACTTC
clone size: many; D gene: TRBD1; V gene: TRBV6-5; J gene: TRBJ2-7; CDR3 protein: CASSPFGDRDEQYF; CDR3 DNA: TGTGCCAGCAGCCCCTTCGGGGACAGAGACGAGCAGTACTTC
clone size: many; D gene: -; V gene: TRBV5-5; J gene: TRBJ2-1; CDR3 protein: CASSEVNNEQFF; CDR3 DNA: TGTGCCAGCAGCGAAGTAAACAATGAGCAGTTCTTC
clone size: many; D gene: -; V gene: TRBV24-1; J gene: TRBJ1-5; CDR3 protein: CATSDLTHNQHF; CDR3 DNA: TGTGCCACCAGTGATTTGACACACAACCAGCATTTT
clone size: few; D gene: -; V gene: TRBV19; J gene: TRBJ1-5; CDR3 protein: CASSIDHLVYSNQPQHF; CDR3 DNA: TGTGCCAGTAGTATAGACCACCTCGTTTATAGCAATCAGCCCCAGCATTTT
clone size: -; D gene: -; V gene: TRBV7-8; J gene: TRBJ1-2; CDR3 protein: CASSFPGWGGYTF; CDR3 DNA: TGTGCCAGCAGCTTTCCCGGTTGGGGTGGCTACACCTTC
clone size: many; D gene: TRBD1; V gene: TRBV12-3/TRBV12-4; J gene: TRBJ2-7; CDR3 protein: CASSRGQGYEQYF; CDR3 DNA: TGTGCCAGCAGCCGGGGACAGGGTTACGAGCAGTACTTC
clone size: many; D gene: TRBD1; V gene: TRBV27; J gene: TRBJ1-5; CDR3 protein: CASSSDREGQPQHF; CDR3 DNA: TGTGCCAGCAGTTCGGACAGGGAAGGACAGCCCCAGCATTTT
clone size: many; D gene: -; V gene: TRBV5-6; J gene: TRBJ2-3; CDR3 protein: CASSPLGGSGGRGDTQYF; CDR3 DNA: TGTGCCAGCAGCCCCTTGGGGGGGAGCGGGGGCAGGGGGGATACGCAGTATTTT
clone size: many; D gene: -; V gene: TRBV5-1; J gene: TRBJ2-5; CDR3 protein: CASSFSYETQYF; CDR3 DNA: TGCGCCAGCAGCTTTTCCTACGAAACCCAGTACTTC
clone size: many; D gene: TRBD1; V gene: TRBV20-1; J gene: TRBJ2-3; CDR3 protein: CSGAKGARTDTQYF; CDR3 DNA: TGCAGTGGGGCCAAGGGGGCGCGCACAGATACGCAGTATTTT
clone size: many; D gene: -; V gene: TRBV12-3/TRBV12-4; J gene: TRBJ2-7; CDR3 protein: CASKLGGEAYEQYF; CDR3 DNA: TGTGCCAGCAAATTAGGGGGGGAGGCCTACGAGCAGTACTTC
clone size: many; D gene: TRBD2; V gene: TRBV5-1; J gene: TRBJ2-5; CDR3 protein: CASSDAPGGGALETQYF; CDR3 DNA: TGCGCCAGCAGCGACGCCCCGGGCGGGGGGGCCTTGGAGACCCAGTACTTC
clone size: few; D gene: -; V gene: TRBV5-1; J gene: TRBJ1-6; CDR3 protein: CASSLAVLGNSPLHF; CDR3 DNA: TGCGCCAGCAGCTTGGCTGTCCTCGGTAATTCACCCCTCCACTTT
clone size: -; D gene: -; V gene: TRBV7-9; J gene: TRBJ2-1; CDR3 protein: CASSLHGAPEQFF; CDR3 DNA: TGTGCCAGCAGCCTCCACGGGGCCCCTGAGCAGTTCTTC
clone size: many; D gene: TRBD2; V gene: TRBV4-2; J gene: TRBJ2-3; CDR3 protein: CASSQGFNRSWRGAPDTQYF; CDR3 DNA: TGTGCCAGCAGCCAAGGGTTTAATCGGTCCTGGCGGGGGGCCCCAGATACGCAGTATTTT
clone size: -; D gene: -; V gene: TRBV19; J gene: TRBJ2-2; CDR3 protein: CASSVFGRENTGELIF; CDR3 DNA: TGTGCCAGTAGTGTCTTCGGACGGGAGAACACCGGGGAGCTGATTTTT
clone size: many; D gene: TRBD1; V gene: TRBV7-3; J gene: TRBJ1-1; CDR3 protein: CASSASATGVTEAFF; CDR3 DNA: TGTGCCAGCAGCGCAAGCGCTACAGGGGTCACTGAAGCTTTCTTT
clone size: many; D gene: -; V gene: TRBV6-2/TRBV6-3; J gene: TRBJ2-3; CDR3 protein: CASSYRRPPQYF; CDR3 DNA: TGTGCCAGCAGTTACCGCCGGCCGCCGCAGTATTTT
clone size: many; D gene: TRBD1; V gene: TRBV7-2; J gene: TRBJ2-3; CDR3 protein: CASSFVQDRADTQYF; CDR3 DNA: TGTGCCAGCAGCTTTGTGCAGGACAGGGCAGATACGCAGTATTTT
clone size: many; D gene: TRBD1; V gene: TRBV20-1; J gene: TRBJ2-7; CDR3 protein: CSARDRAFEQYF; CDR3 DNA: TGCAGTGCTAGGGACAGGGCATTCGAGCAGTACTTC
clone size: many; D gene: -; V gene: TRBV6-5; J gene: TRBJ1-2; CDR3 protein: CASSFGRQSGYGYTF; CDR3 DNA: TGTGCCAGCAGTTTCGGCAGACAGTCAGGCTATGGCTACACCTTC
clone size: many; D gene: -; V gene: TRBV14; J gene: TRBJ1-1; CDR3 protein: CASSQDSGTEAFF; CDR3 DNA: TGTGCCAGCAGCCAAGATTCGGGCACTGAAGCTTTCTTT
clone size: many; D gene: -; V gene: TRBV29-1; J gene: TRBJ2-1; CDR3 protein: CSAHYTAGAEQFF; CDR3 DNA: TGCAGCGCGCACTACACTGCAGGGGCTGAGCAGTTCTTC
clone size: many; D gene: -; V gene: TRBV5-1; J gene: TRBJ1-1; CDR3 protein: CASSQGQMNTEAFF; CDR3 DNA: TGCGCCAGCAGCCAAGGACAGATGAACACTGAAGCTTTCTTT
clone size: many; D gene: -; V gene: TRBV7-2; J gene: TRBJ2-2; CDR3 protein: CASSFRGPTMEELFF; CDR3 DNA: TGTGCCAGCAGCTTTCGGGGGCCCACCATGGAGGAGCTGTTTTTT
clone size: -; D gene: -; V gene: TRBV6-5; J gene: TRBJ1-2; CDR3 protein: CASRFRSAGGYTF; CDR3 DNA: TGTGCCAGCAGGTTCAGATCGGCGGGAGGCTACACCTTC
clone size: many; D gene: -; V gene: TRBV7-2; J gene: TRBJ2-5; CDR3 protein: CASSPNRETQYF; CDR3 DNA: TGTGCCAGCAGCCCGAACAGGGAGACCCAGTACTTC
clone size: many; D gene: TRBD2; V gene: TRBV15; J gene: TRBJ2-4; CDR3 protein: CATSSQRGLSKNIQYF; CDR3 DNA: TGTGCCACCAGCAGCCAGCGGGGTCTATCCAAAAACATTCAGTACTTC
clone size: many; D gene: TRBD2; V gene: TRBV6-5; J gene: TRBJ2-1; CDR3 protein: CASSQGTSRGNEQFF; CDR3 DNA: TGTGCCAGCAGTCAAGGGACTAGTCGAGGGAATGAGCAGTTCTTC
clone size: many; D gene: -; V gene: TRBV5-1; J gene: TRBJ2-3; CDR3 protein: CASSLVPGARTDTQYF; CDR3 DNA: TGCGCCAGCAGCTTGGTTCCGGGGGCGCGGACAGATACGCAGTATTTT
clone size: -; D gene: -; V gene: TRBV6-6; J gene: TRBJ2-5; CDR3 protein: CASLGRETQYF; CDR3 DNA: TGTGCCAGCTTGGGAAGGGAGACCCAGTACTTC
clone size: -; D gene: TRBD1; V gene: TRBV6-2/TRBV6-3; J gene: TRBJ1-1; CDR3 protein: CASRPTGPGVGTEAFF; CDR3 DNA: TGTGCCAGCAGGCCGACAGGGCCCGGGGTAGGCACTGAAGCTTTCTTT
clone size: many; D gene: TRBD2; V gene: TRBV5-1; J gene: TRBJ2-1; CDR3 protein: CASSPIAGGYNEQFF; CDR3 DNA: TGCGCCAGCAGCCCCATAGCGGGGGGTTACAATGAGCAGTTCTTC
clone size: many; D gene: -; V gene: TRBV10-3; J gene: TRBJ2-5; CDR3 protein: CAISGGDQETQYF; CDR3 DNA: TGTGCCATCAGTGGCGGGGATCAAGAGACCCAGTACTTC
clone size: many; D gene: -; V gene: TRBV12-3/TRBV12-4; J gene: TRBJ2-3; CDR3 protein: CASSLGADTQYF; CDR3 DNA: TGCGCCAGCAGCTTGGGGGCAGATACGCAGTATTTT
clone size: many; D gene: TRBD1; V gene: TRBV4-2; J gene: TRBJ1-5; CDR3 protein: CASSPDRGHQPQHF; CDR3 DNA: TGTGCCAGCAGCCCTGACAGGGGGCATCAGCCCCAGCATTTT
clone size: many; D gene: -; V gene: TRBV18; J gene: TRBJ2-7; CDR3 protein: CASSPAVAYEQYF; CDR3 DNA: TGTGCCAGCTCACCGGCCGTCGCCTACGAGCAGTACTTC
clone size: many; D gene: TRBD2; V gene: TRBV20-1; J gene: TRBJ2-5; CDR3 protein: CSADLAGGETQYF; CDR3 DNA: TGCAGTGCTGACCTAGCGGGGGGAGAGACCCAGTACTTC
clone size: few; D gene: -; V gene: TRBV12-3/TRBV12-4; J gene: TRBJ1-5; CDR3 protein: CASSLQGPYQPQHF; CDR3 DNA: TGTGCCAGCAGTTTACAGGGCCCATATCAGCCCCAGCATTTT
clone size: many; D gene: TRBD1; V gene: TRBV5-1; J gene: TRBJ2-1; CDR3 protein: CASTPGQGLSSYNEQFF; CDR3 DNA: TGCGCCAGCACCCCGGGACAGGGACTGAGCTCCTACAATGAGCAGTTCTTC
clone size: many; D gene: TRBD1; V gene: TRBV3-1; J gene: TRBJ2-7; CDR3 protein: CASSQDFGQGVDEQYF; CDR3 DNA: TGTGCCAGCAGCCAAGACTTCGGCCAGGGGGTCGACGAGCAGTACTTC
clone size: many; D gene: TRBD1; V gene: TRBV5-1; J gene: TRBJ1-1; CDR3 protein: CASSRYRGDTEAFF; CDR3 DNA: TGCGCCAGCAGCCGCTACAGGGGTGACACTGAAGCTTTCTTT
clone size: many; D gene: -; V gene: TRBV5-5; J gene: TRBJ2-1; CDR3 protein: CASSLEDISGQFF; CDR3 DNA: TGTGCCAGCAGCTTGGAGGACATAAGTGGGCAGTTCTTC
clone size: many; D gene: -; V gene: TRBV7-6; J gene: TRBJ1-1; CDR3 protein: CASSKNTEAFF; CDR3 DNA: TGTGCCAGCAGCAAGAACACTGAAGCTTTCTTT
clone size: many; D gene: TRBD2; V gene: TRBV6-5; J gene: TRBJ2-1; CDR3 protein: CASSPGLAGGNEQFF; CDR3 DNA: TGTGCCAGCAGTCCCGGGCTAGCGGGGGGGAATGAGCAGTTCTTC
clone size: many; D gene: -; V gene: TRBV11-2; J gene: TRBJ2-2; CDR3 protein: CASRPQPGELFF; CDR3 DNA: TGTGCCAGCAGGCCGCAACCCGGGGAGCTGTTTTTT
clone size: many; D gene: -; V gene: TRBV18; J gene: TRBJ1-2; CDR3 protein: CASSPPMMPNYGYTF; CDR3 DNA: TGTGCCAGCTCACCTCCGATGATGCCCAACTATGGCTACACCTTC
clone size: many; D gene: TRBD1; V gene: TRBV12-5; J gene: TRBJ2-1; CDR3 protein: CASGLVHSRDRGNEQFF; CDR3 DNA: TGTGCTAGTGGTTTGGTACATTCCAGGGACAGGGGCAATGAGCAGTTCTTC
clone size: many; D gene: -; V gene: TRBV7-9; J gene: TRBJ1-1; CDR3 protein: CASSQTRTVRNTEAFF; CDR3 DNA: TGTGCCAGCAGCCAGACCCGGACAGTTAGAAACACTGAAGCTTTCTTT
clone size: many; D gene: TRBD1; V gene: TRBV7-7; J gene: TRBJ2-5; CDR3 protein: CASSSPTGGQETQYF; CDR3 DNA: TGTGCCAGCAGCTCCCCGACAGGGGGCCAAGAGACCCAGTACTTC
clone size: many; D gene: -; V gene: TRBV12-3/TRBV12-4; J gene: TRBJ1-1; CDR3 protein: CASSLAFRGGMNTEAFF; CDR3 DNA: TGTGCCAGCAGTTTAGCGTTTCGTGGGGGGATGAACACTGAAGCTTTCTTT
clone size: -; D gene: TRBD1; V gene: TRBV15; J gene: TRBJ1-2; CDR3 protein: CATSREGTASGGYTF; CDR3 DNA: TGTGCCACCAGCAGAGAAGGGACAGCCTCAGGAGGCTACACCTTC
clone size: many; D gene: -; V gene: TRBV6-5; J gene: TRBJ1-3; CDR3 protein: CASSYTQKTSGNTIYF; CDR3 DNA: TGTGCCAGCAGTTACACTCAAAAAACCTCTGGAAACACCATATATTTT
clone size: many; D gene: TRBD1; V gene: TRBV18; J gene: TRBJ1-5; CDR3 protein: CASSPRDRGIGNQPQHF; CDR3 DNA: TGTGCCAGCTCACCGAGGGACAGGGGGATCGGCAATCAGCCCCAGCATTTT